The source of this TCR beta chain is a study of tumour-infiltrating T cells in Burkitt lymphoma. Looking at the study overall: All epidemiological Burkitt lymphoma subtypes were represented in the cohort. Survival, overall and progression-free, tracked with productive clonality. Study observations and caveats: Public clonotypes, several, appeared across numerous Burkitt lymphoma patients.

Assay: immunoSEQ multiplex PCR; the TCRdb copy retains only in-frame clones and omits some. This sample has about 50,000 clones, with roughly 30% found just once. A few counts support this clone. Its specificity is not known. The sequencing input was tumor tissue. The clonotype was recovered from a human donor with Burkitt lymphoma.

CDR3 amino acids: CASSQDWQAATNEKLFF. The CDR3 DNA reads TGCGCCAGCAGCCAAGACTGGCAGGCGGCAACTAATGAAAAACTGTTTTTT. The chain has TRBV4-3 and TRBJ1-4; D is unclear. Germline V gene sequence: CDR1 LGHNA, CDR2 YSLEER. The CDR3 runs to 17 residues. V shed 0 bases and J shed 0 bases, with 11 bases lying between them.